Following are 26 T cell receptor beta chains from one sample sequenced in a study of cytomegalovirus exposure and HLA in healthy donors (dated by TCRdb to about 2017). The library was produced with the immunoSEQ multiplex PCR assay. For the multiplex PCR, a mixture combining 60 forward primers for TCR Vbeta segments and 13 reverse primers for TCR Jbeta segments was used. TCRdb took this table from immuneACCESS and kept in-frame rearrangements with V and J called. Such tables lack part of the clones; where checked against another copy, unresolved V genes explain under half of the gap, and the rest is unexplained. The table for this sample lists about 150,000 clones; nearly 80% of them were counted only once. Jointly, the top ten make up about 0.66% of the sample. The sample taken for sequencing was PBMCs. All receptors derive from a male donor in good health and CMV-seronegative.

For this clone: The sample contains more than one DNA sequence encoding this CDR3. The CDR3 region is CASSRGDTEAFF. The CDR3 nucleotides read TGTGCCAGCAGCCGCGGGGACACTGAAGCTTTCTTT. The J gene is TRBJ1-1, the V gene TRBV6-5; no clear D gene. CDR3 length: 12 residues. Germline CDR1 reads MNHEY; CDR2 reads SVGAGI. Trimming took 6 bases from V and 3 from J, leaving 8 bases between them.

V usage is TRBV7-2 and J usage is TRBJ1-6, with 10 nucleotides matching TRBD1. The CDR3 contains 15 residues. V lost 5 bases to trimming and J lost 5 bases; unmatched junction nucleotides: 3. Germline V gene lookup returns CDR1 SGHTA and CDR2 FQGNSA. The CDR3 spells CASSPGQGDNSPLHF. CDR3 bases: TGTGCCAGCAGCCCTGGACAGGGGGATAATTCACCCCTCCACTTT.

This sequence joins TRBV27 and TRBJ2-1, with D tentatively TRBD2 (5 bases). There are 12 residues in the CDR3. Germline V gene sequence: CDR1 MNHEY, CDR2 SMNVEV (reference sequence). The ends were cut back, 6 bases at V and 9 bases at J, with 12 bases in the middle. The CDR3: CASSAGIGEQFF. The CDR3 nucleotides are TGTGCCAGCAGCGCCGGGATTGGTGAGCAGTTCTTC.

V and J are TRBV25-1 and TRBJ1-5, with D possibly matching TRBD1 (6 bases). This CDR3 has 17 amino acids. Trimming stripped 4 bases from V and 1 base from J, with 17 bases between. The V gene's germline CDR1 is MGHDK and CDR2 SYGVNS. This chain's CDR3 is CASSGSRGAVSNQPQHF. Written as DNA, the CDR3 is TGTGCCAGCAGTGGTTCCAGGGGAGCCGTGAGCAATCAGCCCCAGCATTTT.

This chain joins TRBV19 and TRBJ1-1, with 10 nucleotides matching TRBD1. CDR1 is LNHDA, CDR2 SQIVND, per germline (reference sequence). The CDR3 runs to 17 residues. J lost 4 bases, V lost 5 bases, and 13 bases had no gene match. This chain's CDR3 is CASSFMDRGQGSTEAFF. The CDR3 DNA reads TGTGCCAGTAGTTTTATGGACAGGGGACAGGGGAGCACTGAAGCTTTCTTT.

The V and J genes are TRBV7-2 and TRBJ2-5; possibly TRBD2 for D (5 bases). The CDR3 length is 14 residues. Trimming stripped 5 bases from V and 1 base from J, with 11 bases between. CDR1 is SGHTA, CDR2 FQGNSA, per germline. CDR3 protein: CASSPYGVQETQYF. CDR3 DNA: TGTGCCAGCAGCCCCTACGGGGTCCAAGAGACCCAGTACTTC.

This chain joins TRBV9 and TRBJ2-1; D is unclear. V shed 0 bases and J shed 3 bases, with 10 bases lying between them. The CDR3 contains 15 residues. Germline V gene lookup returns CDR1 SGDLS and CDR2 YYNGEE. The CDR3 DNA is TGTGCCAGCAGCGTAGGAGGCCCACTCTACAATGAGCAGTTCTTC. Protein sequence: CASSVGGPLYNEQFF.

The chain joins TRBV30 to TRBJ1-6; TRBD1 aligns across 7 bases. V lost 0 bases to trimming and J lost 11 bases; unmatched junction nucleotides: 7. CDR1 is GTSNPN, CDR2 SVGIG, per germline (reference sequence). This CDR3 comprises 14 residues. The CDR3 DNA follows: TGTGCCTGGAGTGTACTGTCAGGGGGTCCACCCCTCCACTTT. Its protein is CAWSVLSGGPPLHF. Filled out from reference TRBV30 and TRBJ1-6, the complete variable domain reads SQTIHQWPATLVQPVGSPLSLECTVEGTSNPNLYWYRQAAGRGLQLLFYSVGIGQISSEVPQNLSASRPQDRQFILSSKKLLLSDSGFYLCAWSVLSGGPPLHFGNGTRLTVT.

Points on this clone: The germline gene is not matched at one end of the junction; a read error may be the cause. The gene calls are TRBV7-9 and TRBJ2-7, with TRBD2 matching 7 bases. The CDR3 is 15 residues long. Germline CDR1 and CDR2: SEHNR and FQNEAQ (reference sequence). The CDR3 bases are TGTTCCAGCAGCTTGGGAGGGGTGGGCTCCTACGAGCAGTACTTC. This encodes CSSSLGGVGSYEQYF.

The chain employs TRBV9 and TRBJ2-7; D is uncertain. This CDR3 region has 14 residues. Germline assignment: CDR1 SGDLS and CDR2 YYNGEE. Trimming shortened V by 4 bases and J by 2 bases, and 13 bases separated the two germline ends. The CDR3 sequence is CASSPPGGTYEQYF. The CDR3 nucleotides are TGTGCCAGCAGCCCCCCCGGCGGAACCTACGAGCAGTACTTC.

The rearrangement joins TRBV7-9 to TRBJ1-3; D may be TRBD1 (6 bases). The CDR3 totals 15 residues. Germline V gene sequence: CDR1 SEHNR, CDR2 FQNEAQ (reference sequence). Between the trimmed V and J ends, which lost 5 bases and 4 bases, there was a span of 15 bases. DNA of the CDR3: TGTGCCAGCAGCCCTTTGGGGGCGGCGGGAAACACCATATATTTT. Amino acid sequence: CASSPLGAAGNTIYF.

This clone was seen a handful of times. In DNA form, the CDR3 reads TGTGCCAGCAGCTATTGGACTAGCGGGAGTCTACACGAGCAGTACTTC. Translation gives CASSYWTSGSLHEQYF. The chain recombines TRBV7-2 with TRBJ2-7; 13 bases match TRBD2. The germline CDR1 and CDR2 sequences are SGHTA and FQGNSA. Losses at the gene ends were 4 bases for V and 5 bases for J; bases not matched to a gene: 8. CDR3 size: 16 residues.

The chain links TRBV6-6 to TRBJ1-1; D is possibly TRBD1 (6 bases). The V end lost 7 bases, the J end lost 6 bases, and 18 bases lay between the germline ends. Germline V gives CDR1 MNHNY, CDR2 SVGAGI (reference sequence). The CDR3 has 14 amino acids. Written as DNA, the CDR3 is TGTGCCAGCACGGCCGCGGGGGGCGCAGCTGAAGCTTTCTTT. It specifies CASTAAGGAAEAFF.

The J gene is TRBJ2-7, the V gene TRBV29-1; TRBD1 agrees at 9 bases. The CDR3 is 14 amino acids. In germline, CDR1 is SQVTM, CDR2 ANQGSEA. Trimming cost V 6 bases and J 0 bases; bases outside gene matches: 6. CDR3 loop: CSVLDRGISYEQYF. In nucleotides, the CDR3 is TGCAGCGTCCTCGACAGGGGGATCTCCTACGAGCAGTACTTC.

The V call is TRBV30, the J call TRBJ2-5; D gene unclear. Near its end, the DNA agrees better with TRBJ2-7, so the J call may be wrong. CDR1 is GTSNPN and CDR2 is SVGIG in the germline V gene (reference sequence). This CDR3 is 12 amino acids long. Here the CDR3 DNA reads TGTGCCTGGAGTGTCACTTCCTACGAGCAGTACTTC. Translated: CAWSVTSYEQYF.

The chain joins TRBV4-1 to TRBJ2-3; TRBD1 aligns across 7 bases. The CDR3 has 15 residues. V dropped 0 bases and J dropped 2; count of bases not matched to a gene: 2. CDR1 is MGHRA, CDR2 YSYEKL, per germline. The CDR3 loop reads CASSQEGQPTDTQYF. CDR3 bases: TGCGCCAGCAGCCAAGAGGGACAGCCCACAGATACGCAGTATTTT.

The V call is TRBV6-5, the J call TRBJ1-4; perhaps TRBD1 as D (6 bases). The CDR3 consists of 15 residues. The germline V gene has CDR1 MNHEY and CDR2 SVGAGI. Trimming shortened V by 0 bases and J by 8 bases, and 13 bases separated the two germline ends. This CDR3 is CASSYSQGWEEKLFF. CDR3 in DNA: TGTGCCAGCAGTTACTCCCAGGGGTGGGAAGAAAAACTGTTTTTT.

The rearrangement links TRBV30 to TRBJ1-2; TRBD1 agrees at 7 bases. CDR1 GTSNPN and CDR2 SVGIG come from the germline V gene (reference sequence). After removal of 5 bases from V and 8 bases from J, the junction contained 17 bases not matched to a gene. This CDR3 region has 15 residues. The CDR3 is CAWVRGNRGSRGYTF. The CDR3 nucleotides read TGTGCCTGGGTACGGGGAAACAGGGGATCTCGAGGCTACACCTTC.

This chain's CDR3 is CASSLDRPSDRAYSNQPQHF. The CDR3 DNA sequence: TGTGCCAGCAGCTTAGATCGGCCCTCGGACAGGGCATATAGCAATCAGCCCCAGCATTTT. The chain is built from TRBV11-3 and TRBJ1-5; TRBD1 matches 8 bases. Germline CDR1 reads SGHNT; CDR2 reads YENEEA. V was pared by 0 bases and J by 0 bases, with 13 bases of the junction left unmatched. This CDR3 comprises 20 residues. Complete variable domain (other parts from reference TRBV11-3 and TRBJ1-5): EAGVVQSPRYKIIEKKQPVAFWCNPISGHNTLYWYLQNLGQGPELLIRYENEEAVDDSQLPKDRFSAERLKGVDSTLKIQPAELGDSAVYLCASSLDRPSDRAYSNQPQHFGDGTRLSIL.

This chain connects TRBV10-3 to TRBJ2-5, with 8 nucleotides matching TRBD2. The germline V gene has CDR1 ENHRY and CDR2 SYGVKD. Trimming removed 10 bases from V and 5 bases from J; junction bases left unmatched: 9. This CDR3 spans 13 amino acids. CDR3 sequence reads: CATESGGGETQYF. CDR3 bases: TGTGCCACCGAAAGCGGGGGAGGGGAGACCCAGTACTTC.

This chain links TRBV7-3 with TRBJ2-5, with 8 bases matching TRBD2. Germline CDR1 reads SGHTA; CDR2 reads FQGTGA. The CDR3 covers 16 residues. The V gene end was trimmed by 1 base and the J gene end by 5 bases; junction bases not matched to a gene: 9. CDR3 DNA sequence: TGTGCCAGCAGCTTAATTCGCCGGGGGGGTTGGGAGACCCAGTACTTC. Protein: CASSLIRRGGWETQYF. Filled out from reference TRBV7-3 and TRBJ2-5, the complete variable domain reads GAGVSQTPSNKVTEKGKYVELRCDPISGHTALYWYRQSLGQGPEFLIYFQGTGAADDSGLPNDRFFAVRPEGSVSTLKIQRTERGDSAVYLCASSLIRRGGWETQYFGPGTRLLVL.

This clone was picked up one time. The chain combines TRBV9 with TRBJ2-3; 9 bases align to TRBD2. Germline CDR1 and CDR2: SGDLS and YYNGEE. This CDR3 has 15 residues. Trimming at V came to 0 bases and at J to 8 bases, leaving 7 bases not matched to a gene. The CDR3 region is CASSVAVAGAGTQYF. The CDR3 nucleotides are TGTGCCAGCAGCGTAGCCGTAGCGGGAGCAGGTACGCAGTATTTT.

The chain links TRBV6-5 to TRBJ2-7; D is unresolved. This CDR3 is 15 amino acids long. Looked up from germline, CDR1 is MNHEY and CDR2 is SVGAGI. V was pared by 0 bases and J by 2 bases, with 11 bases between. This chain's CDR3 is CASSYSQTRTYEQYF. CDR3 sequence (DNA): TGTGCCAGCAGTTACTCGCAGACACGAACCTACGAGCAGTACTTC.

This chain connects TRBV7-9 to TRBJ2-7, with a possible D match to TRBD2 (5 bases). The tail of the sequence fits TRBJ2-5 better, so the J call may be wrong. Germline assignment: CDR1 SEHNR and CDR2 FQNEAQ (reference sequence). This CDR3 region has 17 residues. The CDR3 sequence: CASSFPIGQRPQETQYF. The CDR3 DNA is TGTGCCAGCAGCTTTCCCATTGGGCAGCGGCCTCAAGAGACCCAGTACTTC.

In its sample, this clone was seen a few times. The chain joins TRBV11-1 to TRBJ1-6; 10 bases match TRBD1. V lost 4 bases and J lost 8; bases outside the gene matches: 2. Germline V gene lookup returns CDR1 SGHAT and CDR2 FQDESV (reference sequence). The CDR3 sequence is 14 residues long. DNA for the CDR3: TGTGCCAGCAGCTCGGGACAGGGGTATTCACCCCTCCACTTT. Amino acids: CASSSGQGYSPLHF.

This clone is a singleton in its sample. The CDR3 DNA is TGTGCCAGCAGTTCCTCCGTCCCAAACACCATATATTTT. Amino acids: CASSSSVPNTIYF. The genes are TRBV6-5 and TRBJ1-3; D gene ambiguous. V was clipped by 4 bases and J by 6 bases, with 10 bases between them. Per the germline V gene, CDR1 is MNHEY and CDR2 is SVGAGI. The CDR3 runs to 13 residues.